Listed below are T cell receptor beta chains from one sample, sequenced in a study of cytotoxic CD8 clonotypes in ibrutinib-treated CLL. The data were produced by immunoSEQ multiplex PCR, yet TCRdb's version contains in-frame clones alone and is incomplete. The sample consists of about 49,000 clones, 69% of them appearing once. Sample: PBMCs, taken after 12 months of ibrutinib treatment. Receptors originate from a human donor with chronic lymphocytic leukemia. Each CDR3 is given with its conserved first and last residue. Fields, in order: V gene, D gene, clone size, J gene, CDR3 protein, CDR3 DNA. D genes are given only for firm matches. For some rows the clone size is stated as once, few or many, or as a class when expanded; others skip it.

>TRBV27|TRBD2|once|TRBJ2-2
CASSPRLSGGAAGELFF
TGTGCCAGCAGCCCTCGGCTTAGCGGGGGGGCAGCCGGGGAGCTGTTTTTT
>TRBV27|TRBD1|NA|TRBJ2-6
CASSFGTGGAGANVLTF
TGTGCCAGCAGTTTTGGGACAGGGGGCGCTGGGGCCAACGTCCTGACTTTC
>TRBV5-1|NA|NA|TRBJ1-6
CASTSGTSYNSPLHF
TGCGCCAGCACCTCAGGAACCTCCTATAATTCACCCCTCCACTTT
>TRBV11-2|NA|few|TRBJ1-6
CASSLVAPGNTSPLHF
TGTGCCAGCAGCTTAGTCGCGCCAGGGAATACTTCACCCCTCCACTTT
>TRBV6-5|NA|NA|TRBJ1-1
CASSYSPGEGTEAFF
TGTGCCAGCAGTTACTCGCCAGGGGAGGGTACTGAAGCTTTCTTT
>TRBV30|NA|NA|TRBJ2-1
CAWRGDLNNEQFF
TGTGCCTGGAGGGGGGACTTAAACAATGAGCAGTTCTTC
>TRBV4-1|NA|few|TRBJ1-2
CASSQRPSTANYGYTF
TGCGCCAGCAGCCAGCGACCCTCGACAGCTAACTATGGCTACACCTTC
>TRBV6-6|NA|few|TRBJ1-3
CASSQQGSGNTIYF
TGTGCCAGCAGTCAACAGGGCTCTGGAAACACCATATATTTT
>TRBV6-5|NA|few|TRBJ1-2
CATFPGGARFYGYTF
TGTGCCACCTTCCCCGGAGGGGCGCGGTTCTATGGCTACACCTTC
>TRBV28|NA|NA|TRBJ1-3
CASSLPGTTGSGNTIYF
TGTGCCAGCAGTTTACCAGGGACGACAGGCTCTGGAAACACCATATATTTT
>TRBV10-1|NA|few|TRBJ2-7
CASSGRNTRGHREQYF
TGCGCCAGCAGTGGTCGAAATACTAGGGGCCACCGCGAGCAGTACTTC
>TRBV18|NA|once|TRBJ2-4
CASSPDEGTKNIQYF
TGTGCCAGCTCACCGGACGAGGGGACCAAAAACATTCAGTACTTC
>TRBV5-8|NA|few|TRBJ1-2
CASSPNWGFHFSGYTF
TGTGCCAGCAGCCCCAATTGGGGCTTCCACTTCAGTGGCTACACCTTC
>TRBV19|TRBD1|once|TRBJ2-3
CASKGQAFTDTQYF
TGTGCCAGTAAGGGACAGGCGTTCACAGATACGCAGTATTTT
>TRBV5-1|TRBD2|NA|TRBJ2-2
CASSLRTSGTPNTGELFF
TGCGCCAGCAGCTTAAGGACTAGCGGGACCCCGAACACCGGGGAGCTGTTTTTT
>TRBV28|NA|NA|TRBJ1-6
CASSYRSPYNSPLHF
TGTGCCAGCAGTTACCGATCCCCGTATAATTCACCCCTCCACTTT
>TRBV11-3|TRBD2|NA|TRBJ2-3
CASSVNSGGAADTQYF
TGTGCCAGCAGCGTGAATAGCGGGGGGGCGGCAGATACGCAGTATTTT
>TRBV19|TRBD2|NA|TRBJ2-5
CASSTGTSGGQTQYF
TGTGCCAGTAGTACCGGGACTAGCGGGGGGCAGACCCAGTACTTC
>TRBV27|NA|NA|TRBJ1-6
CASSYRPRGHNSPLHF
TGTGCCAGCAGCTACCGACCCCGAGGCCATAATTCACCCCTCCACTTT
>TRBV9|TRBD1|NA|TRBJ2-7
CASSGQGAYEQYF
TGTGCCAGCAGCGGCCAGGGGGCCTACGAGCAGTACTTC
>TRBV7-9|TRBD1|NA|TRBJ1-2
CASSPRQGADYGYTF
TGTGCCAGCAGCCCAAGACAGGGGGCTGACTATGGCTACACCTTC
>TRBV19|TRBD1|few|TRBJ2-2
CASSWYRGTGELFF
TGTGCCAGTAGTTGGTACAGGGGTACCGGGGAGCTGTTTTTT
>TRBV9|NA|few|TRBJ1-5
CASSVGGQGGQPQHF
TGTGCCAGCAGCGTAGGGGGGCAGGGCGGACAGCCCCAGCATTTT
>TRBV12-5|NA|NA|TRBJ2-7
CASGLVVGGRVRFPTSYEQYF
TGTGCTAGTGGTTTGGTAGTTGGGGGGCGCGTCCGTTTCCCCACCTCCTACGAGCAGTACTTC
>TRBV5-1|TRBD1|few|TRBJ1-6
CASSLGQGIRNSPLHF
TGCGCCAGCAGCTTGGGACAGGGCATTCGAAATTCACCCCTCCACTTT
>TRBV19|TRBD2|NA|TRBJ2-7
CASSWTSGDPYEQYF
TGTGCCAGTAGTTGGACTAGCGGGGACCCCTACGAGCAGTACTTC
>TRBV5-1|NA|NA|TRBJ2-1
CASSLAVGSSYNEQFF
TGCGCCAGCAGCTTGGCTGTGGGAAGCTCCTACAATGAGCAGTTCTTC
>TRBV18|NA|NA|TRBJ1-2
CASSPPVGRYGYTF
TGTGCCAGCTCACCACCGGTTGGACGATATGGCTACACCTTC
>TRBV13|NA|NA|TRBJ2-7
CASSLVREGGSYEQYF
TGTGCCAGCAGCTTAGTGAGGGAAGGGGGATCCTACGAGCAGTACTTC
>TRBV5-8|NA|NA|TRBJ2-6
CASSGSGANVLTF
TGTGCCAGCAGTGGGAGTGGGGCCAACGTCCTGACTTTC
>TRBV27|TRBD1|NA|TRBJ1-4
CASTDRGNEKLFF
TGTGCCAGCACTGACAGGGGGAATGAAAAACTGTTTTTT
>TRBV11-3|NA|few|TRBJ2-6
CASSLNGANVLTF
TGTGCCAGCAGCTTAAACGGGGCCAACGTCCTGACTTTC
>TRBV20-1|NA|NA|TRBJ2-5
CSATAQETQYF
TGCAGTGCTACCGCCCAAGAGACCCAGTACTTC
>TRBV18|NA|few|TRBJ2-7
CASSRTSGSQYF
TGTGCCAGCTCCCGAACGTCCGGGTCACAGTACTTC
>TRBV5-4|TRBD1|NA|TRBJ2-7
CASSLGSPGQVNYEQYF
TGTGCCAGCAGCTTGGGATCTCCGGGACAGGTGAACTACGAGCAGTACTTC
>TRBV6-5|NA|few|TRBJ1-1
CASSYSGGLDTEAFF
TGTGCCAGCAGTTACTCCGGGGGATTGGACACTGAAGCTTTCTTT
>TRBV2|TRBD2|few|TRBJ2-5
CASSGLAGGLETQYF
TGTGCCAGCTCCGGACTAGCGGGGGGGCTGGAGACCCAGTACTTC
>TRBV5-1|TRBD1|few|TRBJ1-1
CASRRGQGDTEAFF
TGCGCCAGCAGAAGGGGACAGGGGGACACTGAAGCTTTCTTT
>TRBV9|NA|NA|TRBJ1-1
CASTPFGGDNEAFF
TGTGCCAGCACCCCCTTTGGTGGGGATAATGAAGCTTTCTTT
>TRBV6-1|NA|NA|TRBJ1-2
CASTQARTNTF
TGTGCCAGCACCCAAGCCAGAACTAACACCTTC
>TRBV7-2|NA|NA|TRBJ1-5
CASSLVTNQPQHF
TGTGCCAGCAGCTTAGTGACGAATCAGCCCCAGCATTTT
>TRBV5-1|NA|NA|TRBJ2-2
CASSFAGNTGELFF
TGCGCCAGCAGCTTCGCAGGGAACACCGGGGAGCTGTTTTTT
>TRBV11-2|TRBD2|NA|TRBJ2-3
CASAPSGGSGDTQYF
TGTGCCAGCGCACCTAGCGGGGGGTCGGGAGATACGCAGTATTTT
>TRBV15|TRBD1|NA|TRBJ1-2
CATSRAGQGDGYTF
TGTGCCACCAGCAGAGCAGGACAGGGGGACGGCTACACCTTC
>TRBV5-1|NA|NA|TRBJ1-4
CASSLMGRGNEKLFF
TGCGCCAGCAGCCTGATGGGCAGGGGAAATGAAAAACTGTTTTTT
>TRBV19|NA|few|TRBJ1-1
CASSIEPGPRGTEAFF
TGTGCCAGTAGTATAGAGCCGGGCCCTCGGGGCACTGAAGCTTTCTTT
>TRBV27|TRBD1|NA|TRBJ1-5
CASSNGRGTGDGQPQHF
TGTGCCAGCAGCAACGGCCGAGGGACAGGGGATGGTCAGCCCCAGCATTTT
>TRBV6-1|NA|NA|TRBJ1-1
CASSEALGGHLVPSTEAFF
TGTGCCAGCAGTGAAGCGCTTGGGGGTCATCTGGTTCCGAGCACTGAAGCTTTCTTT
>TRBV10-2|TRBD2|NA|TRBJ2-5
CASSEFSGGPTGTQYF
TGCGCCAGCAGTGAGTTCAGCGGGGGGCCCACCGGGACCCAGTACTTC
>TRBV9|NA|few|TRBJ2-2
CASSPGAVSANTGELFF
TGTGCCAGCAGCCCCGGAGCGGTATCTGCGAACACCGGGGAGCTGTTTTTT
>TRBV7-2|NA|once|TRBJ2-3
CASSLEALGGDTQYF
TGTGCCAGCAGCTTAGAAGCCCTCGGAGGGGATACGCAGTATTTT
>TRBV11-2|NA|NA|TRBJ2-2
CASSLGGAGGELFF
TGTGCCAGCAGCTTAGGAGGGGCAGGTGGGGAGCTGTTTTTT
>TRBV6-5|NA|NA|TRBJ1-1
CASSYSPLNTEAFF
TGTGCCAGCAGTTACTCCCCACTGAACACTGAAGCTTTCTTT
>TRBV15|NA|NA|TRBJ1-1
CATSRDPPGAPNTEAFF
TGTGCCACCAGCAGAGATCCCCCGGGGGCCCCGAACACTGAAGCTTTCTTT
>TRBV2|TRBD1|NA|TRBJ2-1
CASTLKHSGTGANNEQFF
TGTGCCAGCACCCTGAAACACTCCGGGACAGGAGCGAACAATGAGCAGTTCTTC